One sample yielded the 22 T cell receptor beta chains listed below, sequenced in a study of cytomegalovirus exposure and HLA in healthy donors. PCR primers comprised 60 Vbeta and 13 Jbeta primers. The data were produced by immunoSEQ multiplex PCR, yet TCRdb's version contains in-frame clones alone and is incomplete. The table has around 210,000 clones, roughly three quarters seen once. Material for sequencing was PBMCs. The receptor set was obtained from a male donor in good health and CMV-seropositive.

This clone turned up a few times. The gene calls are TRBV6-1 and TRBJ2-2; 11 nucleotides agree with TRBD1. Germline V gene data show CDR1 as MNHNS and CDR2 as SASEGT. Trimming removed 11 bases from V and 7 bases from J; junction bases left unmatched: 3. The CDR3 covers 12 residues. For the CDR3, the DNA is TGTGCCGGGGGACAGGGGGTCGGGGAGCTGTTTTTT. Its translation: CAGGQGVGELFF.

The rearrangement links TRBV11-1 to TRBJ2-5, with D perhaps matching TRBD2 (6 bases). Germline-derived CDR1 and CDR2 are SGHAT and FQDESV (reference sequence). The V and J ends lost 4 bases and 1 base respectively, with 16 bases between them. This CDR3 is 16 amino acids long. Written as DNA, the CDR3 is TGTGCCAGCAGCTCGTGGGTAGGCGGGGTCCAAGAGACCCAGTACTTC. This codes for CASSSWVGGVQETQYF.

The gene calls are TRBV13 and TRBJ2-3; D not resolved. Germline V gives CDR1 PRHDT, CDR2 FYEKMQ (reference sequence). V shed 4 bases and J shed 0 bases, with 17 bases lying between them. The CDR3 runs to 17 residues. The CDR3 protein is CASSSTVAVPSTDTQYF. CDR3 sequence (DNA): TGTGCCAGCAGCTCGACCGTAGCAGTTCCTAGCACAGATACGCAGTATTTT.

The chain is built from TRBV9 and TRBJ1-1; 9 bases map to TRBD1. This CDR3 is built from 16 residues. Germline assignment: CDR1 SGDLS and CDR2 YYNGEE. After removal of 0 bases from V and 5 bases from J, the junction contained 8 bases not matched to a gene. CDR3 sequence (DNA): TGTGCCAGCAGCGTAGGCTGGGGGACAGGGAAGACTGAAGCTTTCTTT. Protein product: CASSVGWGTGKTEAFF.

V gene TRBV6-1 combines with J gene TRBJ1-3; D uncertain. Looked up from germline, CDR1 is MNHNS and CDR2 is SASEGT. The CDR3 sequence is 13 residues long. Trimming left V 7 bases short and J 0 bases short, with 7 bases between. CDR3 in DNA: TGTGCCAGCATAGAGCCCTCTGGAAACACCATATATTTT. Translating it yields CASIEPSGNTIYF.

J is TRBJ1-1 and V is TRBV4-1; TRBD1 might be the D (5 bases). This CDR3 comprises 15 residues. Germline CDR1 reads MGHRA; CDR2 reads YSYEKL. The V gene lost 0 bases and the J gene lost 1 base, with 9 bases spanning the gap. The CDR3 DNA reads as TGCGCCAGCAGCCAAGATCCAGGGAAGAACACTGAAGCTTTCTTT. Translated: CASSQDPGKNTEAFF.

V usage is TRBV11-2 and J usage is TRBJ2-1, with TRBD2 matching 11 bases. V shed 6 bases and J 8 bases; nucleotides not matched to a gene: 12. The CDR3 runs to 16 residues. CDR1 and CDR2 (germline): SGHAT, FQNNGV. CDR3 protein: CASRQTSGGLRDEQFF. The DNA of the CDR3 is TGTGCCAGCAGACAAACTAGCGGGGGCCTTAGGGATGAGCAGTTCTTC.

The chain uses TRBV6-6 and TRBJ2-5; 8 nucleotides line up with TRBD2. V shed 4 bases and J 7 bases; nucleotides not matched to a gene: 11. Germline loops: CDR1 MNHNY, CDR2 SVGAGI (reference sequence). The CDR3 sequence is 15 residues long. The CDR3 here is CASSLDGLAGSTQYF. The CDR3 DNA follows: TGTGCCAGCAGTTTAGACGGACTAGCCGGATCGACCCAGTACTTC.

The chain is built from TRBV14 and TRBJ2-3; 7 bases are shared with TRBD2. Germline loops: CDR1 SGHDN, CDR2 FVKESK. V shed 4 bases and J 2 bases; nucleotides not matched to a gene: 9. The CDR3 contains 16 residues. DNA for the CDR3: TGTGCCAGCAGCCCCGGACTAGGGGCTTCCACAGATACGCAGTATTTT. Translation gives CASSPGLGASTDTQYF.

This rearrangement joins TRBV7-6 to TRBJ2-1; 8 bases are shared with TRBD2. Germline V gene sequence: CDR1 SGHVS, CDR2 FNYEAQ. V was pared by 3 bases and J by 5 bases, with 6 bases of the junction left unmatched. The CDR3 covers 15 residues. The CDR3 loop is CASSFQAGVNNEQFF. The CDR3 coding sequence is TGTGCCAGCAGCTTTCAAGCGGGAGTCAACAATGAGCAGTTCTTC.

This rearrangement joins TRBV7-2 to TRBJ2-7; 10 positions agree with TRBD2. The CDR3 runs to 16 residues. Trimming cost V 3 bases and J 2 bases; bases outside gene matches: 7. Germline loops: CDR1 SGHTA, CDR2 FQGNSA. The CDR3 here is CASSLTSGSKTYEQYF. The CDR3, as DNA: TGTGCCAGCAGCTTGACTAGCGGGTCTAAAACCTACGAGCAGTACTTC.

The chain joins TRBV18 to TRBJ1-6; TRBD1 matches at 8 bases. J gave up 4 bases and V 2 bases, and 13 bases lay outside the gene matches. The CDR3 runs 19 residues. CDR1 is KGHSH, CDR2 LQKENI, per germline. The CDR3 region is CASSPKPPGTGVYNSPLHF. The CDR3 DNA reads TGTGCCAGCTCACCAAAACCTCCCGGGACAGGAGTTTATAATTCACCCCTCCACTTT.

Turning to this clone: The junction shows a germline mismatch at one end, possibly a read error. J is TRBJ2-7 and V is TRBV7-9; D might be TRBD1 (7 bases). The CDR3 totals 16 residues. Looked up from germline, CDR1 is SEHNR and CDR2 is FQNEAQ (reference sequence). CDR3 amino acids: CSSSLVSGGPEHEQYF. In nucleotides, the CDR3 is TGTTCCAGCAGCTTAGTATCAGGGGGGCCTGAGCACGAGCAGTACTTC.

This rearrangement joins TRBV19 to TRBJ2-5; 15 nucleotides align to TRBD2. The CDR3 has 17 residues. From germline, CDR1 is LNHDA and CDR2 SQIVND (reference sequence). The V and J ends lost 9 bases and 5 bases, in that order; junction bases with no gene match: 13. The CDR3 bases are TGTGCCAGGACCGGGACTAGCGGGAGGTCCAGGGGGGAGACCCAGTACTTC. Translation: CARTGTSGRSRGETQYF.

This clone was seen a single time. The chain links TRBV7-8 to TRBJ2-5, with 9 bases that match TRBD2. The germline V gene has CDR1 SGHVS and CDR2 FQNEAQ. The CDR3 sequence is 16 residues long. J lost 5 bases, V lost 3 bases, and 10 bases had no gene match. The CDR3 coding sequence is TGTGCCAGCAGCTTGGCTAGCGGGGCTCTACCGGAGACCCAGTACTTC. Protein sequence: CASSLASGALPETQYF.

V gene TRBV7-3 combines with J gene TRBJ1-1, with 9 positions matching TRBD1. The CDR3 sequence is 14 residues long. From germline, CDR1 is SGHTA and CDR2 FQGTGA. V trimming: 3 bases; J trimming: 8 bases; junction bases outside the gene matches: 7. CDR3 amino acids: CASSLEPGQGEAFF. CDR3 sequence (DNA): TGTGCCAGCAGCTTGGAACCGGGACAGGGAGAAGCTTTCTTT. Full variable domain (missing parts from reference TRBV7-3 and TRBJ1-1): GAGVSQTPSNKVTEKGKYVELRCDPISGHTALYWYRQSLGQGPEFLIYFQGTGAADDSGLPNDRFFAVRPEGSVSTLKIQRTERGDSAVYLCASSLEPGQGEAFFGQGTRLTVV.

This sequence joins TRBV6-5 and TRBJ1-5, with D tentatively TRBD1 (6 bases). In germline, CDR1 is MNHEY, CDR2 SVGAGI. CDR3 length: 15 residues. V lost 6 bases to trimming and J lost 2 bases, with 14 bases between them. The CDR3 DNA reads TGTGCCAGCAGGGGAGTGGGGGCGGGCAATCAGCCCCAGCATTTT. Translated, it gives CASRGVGAGNQPQHF.

In DNA form, the CDR3 reads TGTGCCATCAGTGAGTCCCCGACTAGCGGGAGGGCCTCGTCCTACGAGCAGTACTTC. As protein: CAISESPTSGRASSYEQYF. The chain carries TRBV10-3 and TRBJ2-7; 14 bases line up with TRBD2. The ends lost 0 bases at V and 1 base at J; junction bases unmatched: 8. The CDR3 length is 19 residues. Per the germline V gene, CDR1 is ENHRY and CDR2 is SYGVKD.

This sequence joins TRBV7-2 and TRBJ2-4, with D maybe TRBD2 (6 bases). This CDR3 has 14 amino acids. The germline gives CDR1 SGHTA, CDR2 FQGNSA. With 1 base removed from V and 6 bases from J, the gap between germline ends came to 10 bases. The CDR3 region has the DNA TGTGCCAGCAGCTTAGGTAGCGGCTTAAACATTCAGTACTTC. It specifies CASSLGSGLNIQYF.

The J gene is TRBJ2-5, the V gene TRBV20-1; D possibly corresponds to TRBD2 (6 bases). There are 11 residues in the CDR3. The V gene's germline CDR1 is DFQATT and CDR2 SNEGSKA (reference sequence). The V end lost 6 bases, the J end lost 2 bases, and 7 bases lay between the germline ends. The CDR3 here is CSAAGQETQYF. The CDR3, as DNA: TGCAGTGCGGCGGGGCAAGAGACCCAGTACTTC.

This clone was detected once. The CDR3 DNA reads TGTGCCATCAGTGGACCCGGGGAGGAGCAGTACTTC. Translation: CAISGPGEEQYF. The rearrangement joins TRBV10-3 to TRBJ2-7; a weak D match, TRBD2 (5 bases). Germline CDR1 and CDR2: ENHRY and SYGVKD. V lost 4 bases, J lost 7 bases, and 11 bases lay in between. The CDR3 covers 12 residues.

This sequence joins TRBV19 and TRBJ2-3; D remains unclear. Trimming pared 2 bases from V and 5 bases from J, leaving 5 bases between. CDR3 length: 12 residues. CDR1 and CDR2 (germline): LNHDA, SQIVND (reference sequence). The CDR3 here is CASSIRGDTQYF. The CDR3 bases are TGTGCCAGTAGTATAAGAGGAGATACGCAGTATTTT.